Shown below are 21 T cell receptor beta chains from a single sample sequenced in a study of post-analysis software for immune sequencing data. Study-level results: About five TRBV segments were more frequent in patients than controls; TRBV5-6, TRBV5-1 and TRBV20-1 belonged to this group.

Antigens of these TCRs are unknown. Libraries were made from TCR beta cDNA, and they carried unique molecular identifiers. TCRdb passed the PCR reads through MiXCR, listing each CDR3 protein once. The sample has about 620,000 distinct CDR3 sequences, about 40% seen once. The sample comprised blood. The source is a girl between 10 and 17 years old with multiple sclerosis.

This clonotype was seen more than once but under ten times. This chain uses TRBV5-1 with TRBJ2-3, with D perhaps TRBD2 (5 bases). The germline V and J ends were trimmed by 4 bases and 0 bases, with 15 bases remaining between them. Germline assignment: CDR1 SGHRS and CDR2 YFSETQ. The CDR3 extends over 16 amino acids. Here the CDR3 DNA reads TGCGCCAGCAGCCCCGCGACACTAGATAGCACAGATACGCAGTATTTT. Amino acid sequence: CASSPATLDSTDTQYF.

The chain couples TRBV27 to TRBJ2-7; D ambiguous. The CDR3 runs to 14 residues. Germline CDR1 MNHEY, CDR2 SMNVEV (reference sequence). V was trimmed by 5 bases and J by 2 bases, leaving 13 bases between them. The CDR3 spells CASSPAGVTYEQYF. For the CDR3, the DNA is TGTGCCAGCAGTCCCGCAGGCGTCACCTACGAGCAGTACTTC.

A note on this clonotype: In this CDR3 the conserved last residue, phenylalanine or tryptophan, is missing, so a read error is likely. The chain employs TRBV7-2 and TRBJ2-5; TRBD2 matches 11 bases. Germline V gene data show CDR1 as SGHTA and CDR2 as FQGNSA. The CDR3 length is 16 residues. The V and J ends lost 5 bases and 4 bases, in that order; junction bases with no gene match: 9. The CDR3 reads CASSRNSGLAVETQYL. Written as DNA, the CDR3 is TGTGCCAGCAGCAGAAACTCGGGACTAGCGGTAGAGACCCAGTACTTG.

This chain joins TRBV11-3 and TRBJ2-1; a possible D gene is TRBD1 (6 bases). Trimming removed 11 bases from V and 0 bases from J, with 14 bases in between. Per the germline V gene, CDR1 is SGHNT and CDR2 is YENEEA. This CDR3 is built from 14 residues. CDR3 protein: CASRGGGSYNEQFF. In DNA form, the CDR3 reads TGTGCCTCAAGAGGGGGTGGCTCCTACAATGAGCAGTTCTTC.

CDR3 nucleotides: TGTGCCAGCAGCTTTAAGGGGTACGAGCAGTACTTC. Amino acid sequence: CASSFKGYEQYF. V usage is TRBV3-1 and J usage is TRBJ2-7, with D perhaps TRBD1 (5 bases). The CDR3 spans 12 residues. Germline loops: CDR1 LGHDT, CDR2 YNNKEL (reference sequence). With 5 bases removed from V and 4 bases from J, the gap between germline ends came to 9 bases.

This clonotype was picked up a small number of times. The genes are TRBV7-2 and TRBJ1-2, with D unclear. The CDR3 length is 14 residues. The germline V and J ends were trimmed by 1 base and 4 bases, with 10 bases remaining between them. Germline values: CDR1 SGHTA, CDR2 FQGNSA. In DNA form, the CDR3 reads TGTGCCAGCAGCTTAGAGGCGGGGTTCTATGGCTACACCTTC. Amino acid sequence: CASSLEAGFYGYTF.

The chain recombines TRBV5-1 with TRBJ2-7, with 10 bases identical to TRBD2. Germline V lookup: CDR1 SGHRS, CDR2 YFSETQ. The V gene end was trimmed by 2 bases and the J gene end by 5 bases; junction bases not matched to a gene: 7. The CDR3 extends over 15 amino acids. The CDR3 reads CASSFLAGDENEQYF. CDR3 nucleotides: TGCGCCAGCAGCTTTCTAGCGGGAGATGAGAACGAGCAGTACTTC.

The chain recombines TRBV12-3 or TRBV12-4 with TRBJ2-5, with TRBD2 as a possible D gene (6 bases). Gene TRBJ2-7 matches the end of the DNA better, so the J call may be wrong. This CDR3 is built from 15 residues. The CDR3 coding sequence is TGTGCCAGCGGTTCTGGGACTCGAGTGTCGTCCGAGCAGTACTTC. Protein product: CASGSGTRVSSEQYF.

The CDR3 protein is CASRGDRYSNQPQHF. Here the CDR3 DNA reads TGTGCCAGCAGGGGGGACAGATATAGCAATCAGCCCCAGCATTTT. The gene calls are TRBV6-5 and TRBJ1-5; TRBD1 matches 7 bases. Germline CDR1 MNHEY, CDR2 SVGAGI. V was clipped by 6 bases and J by 0 bases; unmatched bases: 5. The CDR3 runs 15 residues.

The sample holds a few counts of this clonotype. The chain is built from TRBV7-2 and TRBJ1-2; no clear D. From germline, CDR1 is SGHTA and CDR2 FQGNSA. V was shortened by 5 bases and J by 4 bases, with 8 bases between the two germline ends. CDR3 size: 12 residues. The CDR3 region has the DNA TGTGCCAGCAGCACCGGATTCTATGGCTACACCTTC. Amino acid sequence: CASSTGFYGYTF.

The chain employs TRBV2 and TRBJ2-3, with D possibly matching TRBD1 (6 bases). Germline CDR1 SNHLY, CDR2 FYNNEI. V lost 8 bases and J 3 bases, leaving 18 bases between the germline ends. The CDR3 consists of 15 residues. CDR3 coding DNA: TGTGCCAGCTTCGACGGCGGTAGGGGGACAGATACGCAGTATTTT. Amino acid sequence: CASFDGGRGTDTQYF. The full variable domain, its missing parts supplied by reference TRBV2 and TRBJ2-3, is EPEVTQTPSHQVTQMGQEVILRCVPISNHLYFYWYRQILGQKVEFLVSFYNNEISEKSEIFDDQFSVERPDGSNFTLKIRSTKLEDSAMYFCASFDGGRGTDTQYFGPGTRLTVL.

V gene TRBV7-8 combines with J gene TRBJ2-1, with TRBD2 matching 11 bases. V was pared by 5 bases and J by 7 bases, with 7 bases of the junction left unmatched. The CDR3 loop spans 15 amino acids. The germline V gene has CDR1 SGHVS and CDR2 FQNEAQ. The CDR3 region is CASSALAGGNNEQFF. The CDR3, as DNA: TGTGCCAGCAGCGCCTTAGCGGGGGGGAATAATGAGCAGTTCTTC.

The V call is TRBV5-1, the J call TRBJ2-7; 7 bases match TRBD1. Germline V gives CDR1 SGHRS, CDR2 YFSETQ. V dropped 6 bases and J dropped 2; count of bases not matched to a gene: 5. The CDR3 is made up of 13 amino acids. CDR3: CASTETGTYEQYF. In DNA, the CDR3 is TGCGCCAGCACTGAGACAGGGACCTACGAGCAGTACTTC. Looking up the rest from reference TRBV5-1 and TRBJ2-7 gives the full variable domain: KAGVTQTPRYLIKTRGQQVTLSCSPISGHRSVSWYQQTPGQGLQFLFEYFSETQRNKGNFPGRFSGRQFSNSRSEMNVSTLELGDSALYLCASTETGTYEQYFGPGTRLTVT.

V gene TRBV20-1 combines with J gene TRBJ2-1, with 7 bases that match TRBD2. Germline loops: CDR1 DFQATT, CDR2 SNEGSKA (reference sequence). Losses at the gene ends were 6 bases for V and 8 bases for J; bases not matched to a gene: 19. This CDR3 comprises 16 residues. CDR3 region: CSASHRSGSRTHEQFF. The CDR3 DNA is TGCAGTGCCTCACACCGTAGCGGGTCCAGGACCCATGAGCAGTTCTTC.

This clonotype was seen only a few times. V is TRBV20-1 and J is TRBJ2-1; 10 positions agree with TRBD1. The CDR3 spans 18 residues. The germline V gene has CDR1 DFQATT and CDR2 SNEGSKA (reference sequence). The V gene end was trimmed by 3 bases and the J gene end by 6 bases; junction bases not matched to a gene: 17. CDR3 sequence (DNA): TGCAGTGCTAGCTCAATTACCTACAGACAGGGGGCCAGCAATGAGCAGTTCTTC. Translating gives CSASSITYRQGASNEQFF.

J is TRBJ2-1 and V is TRBV20-1, with D unresolved. Per germline, CDR1 DFQATT and CDR2 SNEGSKA (reference sequence). The germline V and J ends were trimmed by 0 bases and 4 bases, with 4 bases remaining between them. The CDR3 contains 12 residues. CDR3 DNA: TGCAGTGCTAGAGAGCTTTACAATGAGCAGTTCTTC. Encoded protein: CSARELYNEQFF.

This sequence joins TRBV12-3 or TRBV12-4 and TRBJ1-1; TRBD1 matches at 9 bases. CDR3 length equals 11 residues. The V and J ends lost 6 bases and 8 bases, in that order; junction bases with no gene match: 1. CDR3 nucleotide sequence: TGTGCCAGCAGCGGGACAGGGGAAGCTTTCTTT. Translation: CASSGTGEAFF.

The chain uses TRBV6-2 or TRBV6-3 and TRBJ1-2; possibly TRBD1 for D (6 bases). Trimming stripped 6 bases from V and 3 bases from J, with 17 bases between. This CDR3 has 15 residues. CDR1 MNHEY and CDR2 SVGEGT come from the germline V gene. This CDR3 reads CASSRRDNLYYGYTF. CDR3 DNA: TGTGCCAGCAGCCGCCGGGACAACCTATACTATGGCTACACCTTC.

The chain links TRBV5-8 to TRBJ1-5; no definite D call. CDR3 length equals 18 residues. The V end lost 0 bases, the J end lost 2 bases, and 18 bases lay between the germline ends. The germline V gene has CDR1 SGHTS and CDR2 YDEGEE. The CDR3 bases are TGTGCCAGCAGCTTGGAATTCTTCGCCACCGTGGGCAATCAGCCCCAGCATTTT. It codes for CASSLEFFATVGNQPQHF.

The genes are TRBV12-3 or TRBV12-4 and TRBJ1-1; D not resolved. The CDR3 is 13 amino acids. Trimming removed 3 bases at V and 3 bases at J, with 8 bases between. The CDR3 sequence: CASSFRRDTEAFF. The CDR3, as DNA: TGTGCCAGCAGTTTCCGTAGGGACACTGAAGCTTTCTTT.

A few counts support this clonotype. The chain couples TRBV2 to TRBJ2-7; D may be TRBD1 (6 bases). With 6 bases removed from V and 2 bases from J, the gap between germline ends came to 8 bases. The CDR3 sequence is 12 residues long. Germline V lookup: CDR1 SNHLY, CDR2 FYNNEI. The CDR3 reads CASRGDTYEQYF. DNA for the CDR3: TGTGCCAGCAGAGGGGACACCTACGAGCAGTACTTC. The complete variable domain, with remaining parts taken from reference TRBV2 and TRBJ2-7, reads EPEVTQTPSHQVTQMGQEVILRCVPISNHLYFYWYRQILGQKVEFLVSFYNNEISEKSEIFDDQFSVERPDGSNFTLKIRSTKLEDSAMYFCASRGDTYEQYFGPGTRLTVT.